Listed below are T cell receptor beta chains from one sample, sequenced in a study of chemoradiotherapy in HPV16-positive cancers. Repertoires were generated with immunoSEQ multiplex PCR, while TCRdb's copy carries only in-frame clones and drops some. Of 25,000 to 35,000 clones in the sample, about nine tenths are singletons; the top ten hold less than 25%. The specimen comprised blood, sampled from a patient who underwent chemoradiotherapy. These receptor sequences come from a human donor with HPV-associated anogenital cancer. Each CDR3 is given with its conserved first and last residue. The order of the fields is J gene, V gene, CDR3 protein.

J: TRBJ2-5; V: TRBV18; CDR3: CASSSGAQETQYF
J: TRBJ2-3; V: TRBV2; CDR3: CASRTADTQYF
J: TRBJ1-3; V: TRBV9; CDR3: CASSVAIHSGNTIYF
J: TRBJ1-2; V: TRBV15; CDR3: CATSRARTGGGDGYTF
J: TRBJ2-5; V: TRBV2; CDR3: CASRGGPHQETQYF
J: TRBJ1-1; V: TRBV7-2; CDR3: CASRSDKNTEAFF
J: TRBJ1-1; V: TRBV18; CDR3: CASSPGVLRDEAFF
J: TRBJ2-2; V: TRBV27; CDR3: CASTSLGRTANTGELFF
J: TRBJ2-3; V: TRBV5-1; CDR3: CASSLRQEPFSRPSTDTQYF
J: TRBJ1-3; V: TRBV27; CDR3: CASSFRGGFAGNTIYF
J: TRBJ2-1; V: TRBV5-1; CDR3: CASSYRLAGAGVEQFF
J: TRBJ1-5; V: TRBV15; CDR3: CATSAQDVGVAQPQHF
J: TRBJ2-1; V: TRBV11-2; CDR3: CASSHPKDRGTNEQFF
J: TRBJ2-1; V: TRBV4-1; CDR3: CASSQDIGGGYETEQFF
J: TRBJ2-3; V: TRBV18; CDR3: CASSPPTRMTDTQYF
J: TRBJ2-2; V: TRBV11-2; CDR3: CASSLYRNTGELFF
J: TRBJ2-2; V: TRBV27; CDR3: CASSLSVGSTGELFF
J: TRBJ2-4; V: TRBV5-5; CDR3: CASSLAGLAGNKNIQYF
J: TRBJ2-7; V: TRBV6-6; CDR3: CASRKGQGAYEQYF
J: TRBJ1-1; V: TRBV6-4; CDR3: CASSYALRQLLLEAFF
J: TRBJ1-1; V: TRBV5-1; CDR3: CASSGGWTGDTEAFF
J: TRBJ1-5; V: TRBV6-5; CDR3: CASSYGQGVNQPQHF
J: TRBJ1-1; V: TRBV2; CDR3: CASHQAGMRTEAFF
J: TRBJ2-3; V: TRBV7-9; CDR3: CASSLPGAETDTQYF
J: TRBJ2-1; V: TRBV18; CDR3: CASSPTRYIKNNEQFF
J: TRBJ1-3; V: TRBV2; CDR3: CASSEVISGNTIYF
J: TRBJ2-1; V: TRBV5-6; CDR3: CASSRDWTPASRRNEQFF
J: TRBJ2-7; V: TRBV30; CDR3: CAWSRTGGLYEQYF